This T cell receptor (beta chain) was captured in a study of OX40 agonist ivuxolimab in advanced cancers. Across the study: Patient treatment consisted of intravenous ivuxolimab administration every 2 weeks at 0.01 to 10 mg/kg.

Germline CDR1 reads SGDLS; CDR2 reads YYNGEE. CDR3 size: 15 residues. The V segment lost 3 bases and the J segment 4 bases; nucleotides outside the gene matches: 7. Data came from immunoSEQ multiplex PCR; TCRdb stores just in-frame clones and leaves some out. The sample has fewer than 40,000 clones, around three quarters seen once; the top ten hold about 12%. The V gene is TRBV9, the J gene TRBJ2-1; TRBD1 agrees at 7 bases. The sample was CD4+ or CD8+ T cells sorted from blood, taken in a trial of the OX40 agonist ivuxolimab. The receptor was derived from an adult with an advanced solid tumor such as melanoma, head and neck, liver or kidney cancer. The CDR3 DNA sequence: TGTGCCAGCAGCGGACAGGGTTGGGCTTACAATGAGCAGTTCTTC. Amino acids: CASSGQGWAYNEQFF. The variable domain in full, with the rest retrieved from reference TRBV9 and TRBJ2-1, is DSGVTQTPKHLITATGQRVTLRCSPRSGDLSVYWYQQSLDQGLQFLIQYYNGEERAKGNILERFSAQQFPDLHSELNLSSLELGDSALYFCASSGQGWAYNEQFFGPGTRLTVL.